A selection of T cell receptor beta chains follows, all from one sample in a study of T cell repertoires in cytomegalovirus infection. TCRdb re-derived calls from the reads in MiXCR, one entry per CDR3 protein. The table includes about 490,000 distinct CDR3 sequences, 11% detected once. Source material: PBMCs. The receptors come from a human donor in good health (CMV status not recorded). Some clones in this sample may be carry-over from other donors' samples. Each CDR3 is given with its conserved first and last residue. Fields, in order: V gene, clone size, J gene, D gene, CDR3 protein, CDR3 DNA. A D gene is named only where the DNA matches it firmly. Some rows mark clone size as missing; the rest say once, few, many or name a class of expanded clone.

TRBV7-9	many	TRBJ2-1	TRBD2	CASSLFRQAGGNEQFF	TGTGCCAGCAGCTTATTCCGTCAAGCGGGGGGGAATGAGCAGTTCTTC
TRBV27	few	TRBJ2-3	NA	CASSLWAQGSTDTQYF	TGTGCCAGCAGCTTATGGGCCCAAGGAAGCACAGATACGCAGTATTTT
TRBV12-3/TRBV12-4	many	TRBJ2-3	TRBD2	CASSLGGTSGGADTQYF	TGTGCCAGCAGTTTAGGTGGGACTAGCGGGGGAGCAGATACGCAGTATTTT
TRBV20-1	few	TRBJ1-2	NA	CSVSLPLRGVYGYTF	TGCAGTGTCTCACTCCCCCTCCGGGGGGTCTATGGCTACACCTTC
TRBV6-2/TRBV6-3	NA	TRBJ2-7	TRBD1	CASSYQQGSLSYEQYF	TGTGCCAGCAGTTACCAACAGGGGAGTCTGTCCTACGAGCAGTACTTC
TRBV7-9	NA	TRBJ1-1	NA	CASSADGPAEAFF	TGTGCCAGCAGCGCCGACGGACCCGCTGAAGCTTTCTTT
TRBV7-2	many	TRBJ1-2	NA	CASSSTRQFHYGYTF	TGTGCCAGCAGCTCCACCCGACAATTTCACTATGGCTACACCTTC
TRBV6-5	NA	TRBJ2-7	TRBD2	CASSRGGVEQYF	TGTGCCAGCAGCCGGGGGGGAGTCGAGCAGTACTTC
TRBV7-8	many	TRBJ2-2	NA	CASSSRATANTGELFF	TGTGCCAGCAGCTCCCGGGCAACCGCGAACACCGGGGAGCTGTTTTTT
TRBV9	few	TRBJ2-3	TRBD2	CASSARVAGATDTQYF	TGTGCCAGCAGCGCGAGGGTAGCGGGAGCCACAGATACGCAGTATTTT
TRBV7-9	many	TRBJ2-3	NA	CAVRVSETSTDTQYF	TGTGCCGTTCGGGTGTCTGAAACGAGCACAGATACGCAGTATTTT
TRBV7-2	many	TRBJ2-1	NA	CASSFNSPQFF	TGTGCCAGCAGCTTTAATTCCCCGCAGTTCTTC
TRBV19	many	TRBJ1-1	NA	CASTGPGQTMNTEAFF	TGTGCCAGTACCGGACCTGGGCAGACCATGAACACTGAAGCTTTCTTT
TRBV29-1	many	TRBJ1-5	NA	CSVGNSRNQPQHF	TGCAGCGTTGGTAACAGTAGGAATCAGCCCCAGCATTTT